This T cell receptor (beta chain) was captured by sequencing in a study of blood T cell repertoires in COVID-19. Overall study context: COVID-19 samples from acute and convalescent phases originated in the United States, Italy and Spain.

Germline CDR1 reads DFQATT; CDR2 reads SNEGSKA (reference sequence). CDR3 length: 15 amino acids. Trimming removed 3 bases at V and 4 bases at J, with 16 bases between. Authors' analysis steps: Estimation of nucleated cell counts was performed using reference gene primer amplification. Sequencing used immunoSEQ multiplex PCR; TCRdb keeps in-frame clones, though not all of them. That table gives V, J and clone size, and the DNA gave D and trimming. The sample has about 260,000 clones; 85% to 90% are singletons. The rearrangement links TRBV20-1 to TRBJ1-3; unclear D gene. The sample consisted of PBMCs or T cells enriched from blood (not recorded which). The receptor was isolated from a woman between 18 and 29 years old who had recovered from COVID-19. The CDR3 nucleotides read TGCAGTGCTAGTCCGACGTGGGCCACAGGAAACACCATATATTTT. Translation gives CSASPTWATGNTIYF.